A selection of T cell receptor beta chains follows, all from one sample in a study of T cell changes during pregnancy in multiple sclerosis. Measured with immunoSEQ multiplex PCR; TCRdb has only the in-frame clones, and not every one. The sample records under 45,000 clones, about 88% being singletons. The sample consisted of CD4+ T cells from peripheral blood mononuclear cells, taken in the first trimester of pregnancy. These receptors all come from a female donor with multiple sclerosis, enrolled in a pregnancy study. Each CDR3 is given without its conserved first and last residue. Fields, in order: J gene, V gene, CDR3 protein.

j_gene: TRBJ2-7
v_gene: TRBV7-2
CDR3aa: ASSFGFPGLAASYEQY

j_gene: TRBJ2-7
v_gene: TRBV9
CDR3aa: ASSPSPGLTAYEQY

j_gene: TRBJ2-7
v_gene: TRBV11-3
CDR3aa: ASSPSSGNSYEQY

j_gene: TRBJ1-5
v_gene: TRBV12-5
CDR3aa: ASGLPTTGYPTQPQH

j_gene: TRBJ2-7
v_gene: TRBV18
CDR3aa: ASSPLGTSGSYEQY

j_gene: TRBJ2-7
v_gene: TRBV5-4
CDR3aa: ASSSPGGVEQY

j_gene: TRBJ2-3
v_gene: TRBV4-3
CDR3aa: ASSQDRGTSDTQY

j_gene: TRBJ2-7
v_gene: TRBV2
CDR3aa: ASSRTGGSYEQY

j_gene: TRBJ2-6
v_gene: TRBV7-2
CDR3aa: ASSVSGTGQGSPRA

j_gene: TRBJ2-4
v_gene: TRBV28
CDR3aa: ASSFPGPKNIQY

j_gene: TRBJ2-5
v_gene: TRBV7-9
CDR3aa: ASSFGETQY

j_gene: TRBJ1-3
v_gene: TRBV6-1
CDR3aa: ASSGPIATGNTIY

j_gene: TRBJ2-5
v_gene: TRBV5-4
CDR3aa: ASSLSRRLGETQY

j_gene: TRBJ1-1
v_gene: TRBV2
CDR3aa: ASSGRQGHTEAF

j_gene: TRBJ1-2
v_gene: TRBV30
CDR3aa: AWTRTGLYGYT

j_gene: TRBJ1-2
v_gene: TRBV7-8
CDR3aa: ASSLGGYGYT

j_gene: TRBJ1-5
v_gene: TRBV5-1
CDR3aa: ASSIGTGVANQPQH

j_gene: TRBJ2-5
v_gene: TRBV30
CDR3aa: AWSVGGIETQY

j_gene: TRBJ2-2
v_gene: TRBV15
CDR3aa: ATSRDRAIGGELF

j_gene: TRBJ2-7
v_gene: TRBV5-1
CDR3aa: ASSLTMDIYEQY

j_gene: TRBJ2-5
v_gene: TRBV6-4
CDR3aa: ASSDPNPGSETQY

j_gene: TRBJ1-3
v_gene: TRBV7-2
CDR3aa: ASSPNTFSGNTIY

j_gene: TRBJ2-3
v_gene: TRBV4-1
CDR3aa: ASSQVPEGAGDTDTQY

j_gene: TRBJ2-1
v_gene: TRBV7-3
CDR3aa: ASSLIPGVGYEQF

j_gene: TRBJ2-7
v_gene: TRBV28
CDR3aa: ASSEWTSGTYEQY

j_gene: TRBJ2-3
v_gene: TRBV30
CDR3aa: AWSPDRLSTDTQY